This TCR beta chain emerged from a study of blood T cell repertoires in COVID-19. Background on the study: The study drew acute and convalescent COVID-19 samples from the United States, Italy and Spain. PBMCs, B-cell-depleted T cells, or T cells were the source of the cDNA or gDNA that made up the material.

Germline V gene lookup returns CDR1 SEHNR and CDR2 FQNEAQ (reference sequence). The CDR3 length is 18 residues. V shed 2 bases, J shed 5 bases, and the junction held 11 bases outside the gene matches. Authors' processing steps: Nucleated cell number was recorded as an estimate derived from reference gene primer amplification. Repertoires were generated with immunoSEQ multiplex PCR, while TCRdb's copy carries only in-frame clones and drops some. V and J calls and clone size are copied from that table; D and trimming were computed from the DNA. The data show roughly 70,000 clones, 70% to 90% seen once.

The gene calls are TRBV7-9 and TRBJ2-7; TRBD2 matches 14 bases. This receptor was taken from a man aged 65-85 years with acute or convalescent COVID-19. Sequenced input: peripheral blood. CDR3 loop: CASSLFGLAGGPWDEQYF. In DNA form, the CDR3 reads TGTGCCAGCAGCTTATTTGGACTAGCGGGGGGTCCTTGGGACGAGCAGTACTTC.